A single sample gave rise to the 21 T cell receptor beta chains below, sequenced in a study of OX40 agonist ivuxolimab in advanced cancers. Assay: immunoSEQ multiplex PCR; the TCRdb copy retains only in-frame clones and omits some. The sample lists about 50,000 clones; about 80% were seen once. This specimen consisted of CD4+ or CD8+ T cells sorted from blood, obtained in a trial of the OX40 agonist ivuxolimab. The receptors come from an adult with an advanced solid tumor such as melanoma, head and neck, liver or kidney cancer.

V and J are TRBV7-2 and TRBJ2-1; D is possibly TRBD2 (5 bases). With 5 bases removed from V and 9 bases from J, the gap between germline ends came to 17 bases. Germline V gives CDR1 SGHTA, CDR2 FQGNSA. The CDR3 spans 14 residues. The CDR3 sequence: CASSRTALDGEQFF. DNA for the CDR3: TGTGCCAGCAGCCGGACCGCACTAGACGGTGAGCAGTTCTTC.

In nucleotides, the CDR3 is TGTGCCAGCAGGCCGAGACAGGGAAACACCATATATTTT. Translation: CASRPRQGNTIYF. This rearrangement joins TRBV27 to TRBJ1-3; D is perhaps TRBD1 (5 bases). V was clipped by 6 bases and J by 4 bases, with 10 bases between them. The CDR3 consists of 13 residues. Looked up from germline, CDR1 is MNHEY and CDR2 is SMNVEV (reference sequence).

The V gene is TRBV6-6, the J gene TRBJ2-7; TRBD1 aligns across 10 bases. V lost 5 bases to trimming and J lost 5 bases; unmatched junction nucleotides: 6. The CDR3 is made up of 14 amino acids. CDR1 and CDR2 from the germline V gene are MNHNY and SVGAGI (reference sequence). The CDR3 DNA is TGTGCCAGCAGTCAGGACAGGGGGATCAACGAGCAGTACTTC. It codes for CASSQDRGINEQYF.

This clone was seen a single time. The chain couples TRBV6-1 to TRBJ1-2; maybe TRBD1 (5 bases). Germline CDR1 reads MNHNS; CDR2 reads SASEGT. The V and J ends lost 6 bases and 4 bases respectively, with 12 bases between them. The length of the CDR3 is 13 residues. The CDR3 protein is CASSPTVFYGYTF. DNA for the CDR3: TGTGCCAGCAGCCCGACAGTTTTCTATGGCTACACCTTC.

The chain links TRBV18 to TRBJ2-5, with 13 positions matching TRBD2. The trim removed 3 bases at V and 0 bases at J, leaving 7 bases unmatched. Germline CDR1 reads KGHSH; CDR2 reads LQKENI. This CDR3 is built from 18 residues. CDR3 loop: CASSPRTSGRGNQETQYF. Written as DNA, the CDR3 is TGTGCCAGCTCACCGAGGACTAGCGGGAGAGGGAACCAAGAGACCCAGTACTTC.

The chain combines TRBV29-1 with TRBJ1-4, with a tentative D call TRBD1 (6 bases). The germline V gene has CDR1 SQVTM and CDR2 ANQGSEA. The CDR3 is 14 amino acids. Trimming shortened V by 5 bases and J by 4 bases, and 14 bases separated the two germline ends. The CDR3 reads CSVLNTGLNEKLFF. In DNA form, the CDR3 reads TGCAGCGTTTTAAATACAGGGCTTAATGAAAAACTGTTTTTT.

The rearrangement uses TRBV13 and TRBJ2-1; 12 bases align to TRBD2. V lost 0 bases and J lost 9; bases outside the gene matches: 6. CDR1 PRHDT and CDR2 FYEKMQ come from the germline V gene (reference sequence). The CDR3 sequence is 16 residues long. CDR3 region: CASSLGSSGRASEQFF. CDR3 coding DNA: TGTGCCAGCAGCTTAGGATCTAGCGGGAGGGCCTCTGAGCAGTTCTTC.

J is TRBJ1-2 and V is TRBV19; no clear D. Germline loops: CDR1 LNHDA, CDR2 SQIVND (reference sequence). The CDR3 consists of 13 residues. Trimming pared 9 bases from V and 0 bases from J, leaving 11 bases between. The CDR3 spells CASTTQANYGYTF. The DNA for the CDR3 is TGTGCCAGCACGACACAAGCTAACTATGGCTACACCTTC.

This clone was observed a handful of times. The chain combines TRBV25-1 with TRBJ2-7; 7 nucleotides line up with TRBD1. The CDR3 consists of 15 residues. Germline V gene data show CDR1 as MGHDK and CDR2 as SYGVNS. After removal of 8 bases from V and 1 base from J, the junction contained 11 bases not matched to a gene. CDR3: CASSPGNRGSYEQYF. In nucleotides, the CDR3 is TGTGCCAGCTCCCCCGGAAACAGGGGATCCTACGAGCAGTACTTC.

V usage is TRBV7-2 and J usage is TRBJ2-5, with D perhaps matching TRBD2 (5 bases). The V gene lost 5 bases and the J gene lost 4 bases, with 14 bases spanning the gap. The CDR3 runs 14 residues. CDR1 is SGHTA and CDR2 is FQGNSA in the germline V gene. The CDR3 coding sequence is TGTGCCAGCAGCCCGGGCTGGGCGGGAGAGACCCAGTACTTC. It translates to CASSPGWAGETQYF. Complete variable domain (other parts from reference TRBV7-2 and TRBJ2-5): GAGVSQSPSNKVTEKGKDVELRCDPISGHTALYWYRQSLGQGLEFLIYFQGNSAPDKSGLPSDRFSAERTGGSVSTLTIQRTQQEDSAVYLCASSPGWAGETQYFGPGTRLLVL.

This chain joins TRBV5-1 and TRBJ1-1; the D is unclear. There are 14 residues in the CDR3. Germline values: CDR1 SGHRS, CDR2 YFSETQ. Trimming pared 0 bases from V and 0 bases from J, leaving 6 bases between. The DNA of the CDR3 is TGCGCCAGCAGCTTGGCCGGGATGAACACTGAAGCTTTCTTT. Translating gives CASSLAGMNTEAFF.

This clone has only a few counts. Written as DNA, the CDR3 is TGTGCCAGTAACCGGGACAGCCAAGAGACCCAGTACTTC. Translating gives CASNRDSQETQYF. The rearrangement joins TRBV7-8 to TRBJ2-5; TRBD1 matches 7 bases. This CDR3 has 13 amino acids. Per the germline V gene, CDR1 is SGHVS and CDR2 is FQNEAQ. With V trimmed by 9 bases and J by 1 base, 5 bases remained unmatched.

The chain uses TRBV5-4 and TRBJ1-5, with 7 bases lining up with TRBD1. This CDR3 is 14 amino acids long. Germline V gene sequence: CDR1 SGHNT, CDR2 YYREEE (reference sequence). Unmatched junction bases numbered 2, after V lost 3 bases and J lost 2 bases. The CDR3 DNA follows: TGTGCCAGCAGCTACAGGGGCGGCAATCAGCCCCAGCATTTT. Amino acids: CASSYRGGNQPQHF.

As to this clone: One end of the junction is discordant with germline, which a read error may explain. V and J are TRBV15 and TRBJ2-7; the match to TRBD1 covers 8 bases. The germline V gene encodes CDR1 LNHNV and CDR2 YYDKDF (reference sequence). The CDR3 is 15 residues long. The CDR3 nucleotides are TGTGCCACCAGCCGAGAAAGACAGGGGACCTACGAGCAGTACTTC. Translated, it gives CATSRERQGTYEQYF. Full variable domain (missing parts from reference TRBV15 and TRBJ2-7): DAMVIQNPRYQVTQFGKPVTLSCSQTLNHNVMYWYQQKSSQAPKLLFHYYDKDFNNEADTPDNFQSRRPNTSFCFLDIRSPGLGDTAMYLCATSRERQGTYEQYFGPGTRLTVT.

The chain couples TRBV29-1 to TRBJ1-1; unclear D gene. Trimming cost V 3 bases and J 5 bases, with 10 bases left between them. This CDR3 is 12 amino acids long. CDR1 is SQVTM, CDR2 ANQGSEA, per germline. CDR3 sequence reads: CSVDGIKTEAFF. The CDR3 nucleotides are TGCAGCGTTGACGGCATTAAGACTGAAGCTTTCTTT.

This chain connects TRBV5-5 to TRBJ2-3, with D unresolved. This CDR3 region has 13 residues. Trimming cost V 4 bases and J 4 bases, with 10 bases left between them. Germline values: CDR1 SGHKS, CDR2 YYEKEE (reference sequence). This CDR3 is CASSRSGADTQYF. The DNA for the CDR3 is TGTGCCAGCAGCCGATCAGGAGCAGATACGCAGTATTTT. Looking up the rest from reference TRBV5-5 and TRBJ2-3 gives the full variable domain: DAGVTQSPTHLIKTRGQQVTLRCSPISGHKSVSWYQQVLGQGPQFIFQYYEKEERGRGNFPDRFSARQFPNYSSELNVNALLLGDSALYLCASSRSGADTQYFGPGTRLTVL.

The chain employs TRBV6-1 and TRBJ1-2; D remains ambiguous. The V gene's germline CDR1 is MNHNS and CDR2 SASEGT. The CDR3 has 17 residues. Trimming took 2 bases from V and 1 from J, leaving 17 bases between them. CDR3 in amino acids: CASSEYWVGEFNYGYTF. The CDR3 nucleotides read TGTGCCAGCAGTGAATATTGGGTCGGGGAATTTAACTATGGCTACACCTTC.

The chain combines TRBV7-3 with TRBJ2-6, with 14 bases aligning to TRBD2. Germline V gene lookup returns CDR1 SGHTA and CDR2 FQGTGA. V dropped 4 bases and J dropped 0; count of bases not matched to a gene: 11. The CDR3 covers 21 residues. CDR3 bases: TGTGCCAGCAGCTCAGGACTAGCGGGAGGCCCTTTTGGCTCTGGGGCCAACGTCCTGACTTTC. As protein: CASSSGLAGGPFGSGANVLTF.

The table lists this clone with a few counts. CDR3 DNA: TGTGCCAGCAGCGTAGTGACAGGTCAAGCTTTCTTT. This encodes CASSVVTGQAFF. This rearrangement joins TRBV9 to TRBJ1-1; D might be TRBD1 (6 bases). The CDR3 is 12 amino acids. Per the germline V gene, CDR1 is SGDLS and CDR2 is YYNGEE. Trimming shortened V by 0 bases and J by 9 bases, and 9 bases separated the two germline ends.

The V gene is TRBV27, the J gene TRBJ2-3; TRBD2 agrees at 8 bases. The V gene's germline CDR1 is MNHEY and CDR2 SMNVEV (reference sequence). The CDR3 is 16 residues long. After removal of 5 bases from V and 4 bases from J, the junction contained 11 bases not matched to a gene. The CDR3 loop reads CASSPSGGLKSDTQYF. The CDR3 bases are TGTGCCAGCAGTCCGTCGGGGGGGCTCAAGTCAGATACGCAGTATTTT.

The rearrangement joins TRBV5-6 to TRBJ2-7; the D gene is possibly TRBD1 (6 bases). Trimming left V 7 bases short and J 5 bases short, with 13 bases between. Germline CDR1 SGHDT, CDR2 YYEEEE. The CDR3 covers 12 residues. CDR3 loop: CASWPGQNEQYF. The CDR3 region has the DNA TGTGCCAGCTGGCCGGGACAAAACGAGCAGTACTTC.